This note documents a single T cell receptor beta chain sequence. This sample is part of a study of radiotherapy plus CTLA-4 blockade in lung cancer. V lost 8 bases and J lost 1; bases outside the gene matches: 8. The CDR3 has 15 residues. The germline V gene has CDR1 LGHNA and CDR2 YNFKEQ. Only in-frame clones appear in the TCRdb table, and some are missing; sequencing was by immunoSEQ multiplex PCR. The sample yields 80,000 to 95,000 clones, 80% to 85% seen once. The material sequenced was peripheral blood, taken from a patient treated with radiotherapy plus ipilimumab. The origin of this receptor is a human donor with non-small cell lung cancer that progressed on radiotherapy plus ipilimumab. V is TRBV4-2 and J is TRBJ1-3; 7 nucleotides line up with TRBD1. Written as DNA, the CDR3 is TGTGCCAGCGGTCTACCGGGACAGTCTGGAAACACCATATATTTT. Translation: CASGLPGQSGNTIYF.